The source of this TCR beta chain is a study of T-cell reconstitution after alpha-beta-depleted transplantation in children. Unique molecular identifiers were incorporated into the prepared TCRbeta library. One entry per CDR3 protein, called by TCRdb with MiXCR from the PCR reads. The repertoire has about 610,000 distinct CDR3 sequences, over 9.5% of them found once; the top ten carry about 4.2%. The ends lost 3 bases at V and 4 bases at J; junction bases unmatched: 4. This CDR3 spans 15 amino acids. Germline V lookup: CDR1 DFQATT, CDR2 SNEGSKA (reference sequence). This clonotype was obtained from a human donor who donated a stem cell graft to a child with acute myeloid leukemia. This chain joins TRBV20-1 and TRBJ2-1; 12 positions agree with TRBD2. The source was PBMCs from the stem cell graft donor, collected from the stem cell graft. CDR3 sequence (DNA): TGCAGTGCTAGGGGGACTAGCGGGTTTTACAATGAGCAGTTCTTC. The encoded protein is CSARGTSGFYNEQFF.